These 7 T cell receptor beta chains were sequenced from one sample in a study of shared clonotypes between healthy human individuals. The protocol was immunoSEQ multiplex PCR, while the TCRdb copy is restricted to in-frame clones and leaves out a portion. The sample consists of 470,000 or so clones, 70% to 80% of them appearing once. The sequencing input was PBMCs. The receptors shown here come from a woman in her forties in good health. Some clones in this sample may be carry-over from other donors' samples.

The V gene is TRBV5-1, the J gene TRBJ2-7; the D gene is possibly TRBD1 (6 bases). Trimming removed 1 base at V and 0 bases at J, with 11 bases between. The CDR3 has 15 residues. From germline, CDR1 is SGHRS and CDR2 YFSETQ. CDR3 loop: CASSLYTGPSYEQYF. The CDR3 nucleotides are TGCGCCAGCAGCTTGTACACAGGGCCCTCCTACGAGCAGTACTTC.

The V and J genes are TRBV5-1 and TRBJ2-7; TRBD1 matches 7 bases. The trim removed 0 bases at V and 1 base at J, leaving 4 bases unmatched. The CDR3 spans 15 residues. The germline V gene encodes CDR1 SGHRS and CDR2 YFSETQ. The CDR3 protein is CASSLAPGGSYEQYF. The CDR3 DNA sequence: TGCGCCAGCAGCTTGGCCCCAGGGGGTTCCTACGAGCAGTACTTC.

This chain links TRBV28 with TRBJ2-2, with D perhaps TRBD2 (6 bases). Trimming shortened V by 2 bases and J by 0 bases, and 13 bases separated the two germline ends. Germline V CDR1 and CDR2: MDHEN, SYDVKM. This CDR3 contains 17 residues. The CDR3 protein is CASSLRSRLANTGELFF. CDR3 sequence (DNA): TGTGCCAGCAGTTTAAGGTCCCGACTAGCGAACACCGGGGAGCTGTTTTTT.

The V and J genes are TRBV27 and TRBJ2-6; TRBD2 aligns across 12 bases. CDR1 is MNHEY, CDR2 SMNVEV, per germline (reference sequence). There are 19 residues in the CDR3. Trimming removed 6 bases from V and 0 bases from J; junction bases left unmatched: 9. For the CDR3, the DNA is TGTGCCAGCAGCCTGAGACTAGCGGGAGCCCACTCTGGGGCCAACGTCCTGACTTTC. This codes for CASSLRLAGAHSGANVLTF.

V gene TRBV7-2 combines with J gene TRBJ1-3; D unresolved. Germline loops: CDR1 SGHTA, CDR2 FQGNSA. This CDR3 is 15 amino acids long. V was shortened by 1 base and J by 6 bases, with 13 bases between the two germline ends. CDR3 nucleotides: TGTGCCAGCAGCTTAGAGCTCTGGGCTGTAAACACCATATATTTT. Translated: CASSLELWAVNTIYF.

This rearrangement joins TRBV30 to TRBJ1-1, with D unresolved. Germline CDR1 is GTSNPN and CDR2 is SVGIG (reference sequence). The CDR3 runs to 13 residues. V was cut by 4 bases and J by 5 bases, with 14 bases left in between. CDR3 DNA sequence: TGTGCCTGGAACCCCTTCACCCAGACTGAAGCTTTCTTT. This encodes CAWNPFTQTEAFF.

This clone appeared once. The gene calls are TRBV4-3 and TRBJ1-5; D is ambiguous. The CDR3 spans 18 residues. Trimming removed 0 bases from V and 0 bases from J, with 15 bases in between. CDR1 and CDR2 (germline): LGHNA, YSLEER. CDR3 protein: CASSQEPAVSYSNQPQHF. The CDR3 bases are TGCGCCAGCAGCCAAGAGCCCGCCGTAAGCTATAGCAATCAGCCCCAGCATTTT.